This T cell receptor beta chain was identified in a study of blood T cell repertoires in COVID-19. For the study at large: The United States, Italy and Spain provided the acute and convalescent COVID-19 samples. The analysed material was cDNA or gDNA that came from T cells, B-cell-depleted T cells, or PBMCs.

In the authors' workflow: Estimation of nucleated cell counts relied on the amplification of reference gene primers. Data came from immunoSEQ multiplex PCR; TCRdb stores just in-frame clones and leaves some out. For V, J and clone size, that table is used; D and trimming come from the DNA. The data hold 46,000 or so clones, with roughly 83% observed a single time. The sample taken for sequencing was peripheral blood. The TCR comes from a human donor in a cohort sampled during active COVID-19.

The CDR3, as DNA: TGTGCCAGCAGCTTGGGACAGGCAAAAGGCGGCTACACCTTC. Residues: CASSLGQAKGGYTF. The chain employs TRBV5-6 and TRBJ1-2; D is perhaps TRBD1 (6 bases). The length of the CDR3 is 14 residues. V was pared by 0 bases and J by 8 bases, with 14 bases between. Germline CDR1 and CDR2: SGHDT and YYEEEE.